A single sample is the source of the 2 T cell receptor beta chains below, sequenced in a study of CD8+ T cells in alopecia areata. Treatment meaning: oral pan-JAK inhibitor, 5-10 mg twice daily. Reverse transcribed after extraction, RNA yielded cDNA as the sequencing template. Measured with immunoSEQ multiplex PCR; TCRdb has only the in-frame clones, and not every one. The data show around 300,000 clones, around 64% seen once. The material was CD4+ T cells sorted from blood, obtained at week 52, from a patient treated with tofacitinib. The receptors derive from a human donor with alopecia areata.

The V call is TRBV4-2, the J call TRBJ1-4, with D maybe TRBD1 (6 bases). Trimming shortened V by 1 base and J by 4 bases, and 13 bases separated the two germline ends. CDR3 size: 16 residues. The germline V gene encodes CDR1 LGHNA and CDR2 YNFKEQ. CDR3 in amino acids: CASSQGLRQDNEKLFF. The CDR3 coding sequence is TGTGCCAGCAGCCAAGGTTTGAGACAGGATAATGAAAAACTGTTTTTT.

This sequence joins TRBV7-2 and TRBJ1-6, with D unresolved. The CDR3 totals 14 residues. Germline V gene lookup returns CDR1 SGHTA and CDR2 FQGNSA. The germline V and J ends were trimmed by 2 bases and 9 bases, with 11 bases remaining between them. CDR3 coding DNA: TGTGCCAGCAGCTTACTAGAAACTGGTTCACCCCTCCACTTT. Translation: CASSLLETGSPLHF.